This T cell receptor (beta chain) originates from a study of T-cell reconstitution after alpha-beta-depleted transplantation in children. Unique molecular identifiers featured in how the TCRbeta library was prepared. Via MiXCR, TCRdb re-called the PCR reads, giving one row per CDR3 protein. The table has more than 400,000 distinct CDR3 sequences, more than 9.5% seen once. The CDR3 has 16 amino acids. Between the trimmed V and J ends, which lost 0 bases and 4 bases, there was a span of 14 bases. Looked up from germline, CDR1 is SNHLY and CDR2 is FYNNEI. A word on this clonotype: Its matching antigen is unknown.

Study findings and constraints: T-cell counts and diversity were attributed mostly to newly produced T cells one year after transplant. Alpha-beta T cells present about two months after transplant were reported to originate from several hundred expanded graft clones. The high TCRbeta diversity at day 60 in some patients came from surviving recipient T cells and thymic progenitors.

The chain has TRBV2 and TRBJ2-3, with D possibly TRBD2 on 5 matching bases. The source material was PBMCs, mostly from graft donor cells, sampled 180 days after TCRalphabeta/CD19-depleted stem cell transplant. This clonotype was sampled from a female patient aged 2-10 years who had a stem cell transplant for aplastic anemia, so the T cells may come from the graft donor. CDR3 in DNA: TGTGCCAGCAGTGAAGCGAAGAGGTCGCGGGCAGATACGCAGTATTTT. This gives the protein CASSEAKRSRADTQYF.